The clone carrying this T cell receptor (beta chain) was counted a few times. Antigen specificity is unknown. Primers: 60 Vbeta forward and 13 Jbeta reverse. The data were produced by immunoSEQ multiplex PCR, yet TCRdb's version contains in-frame clones alone and is incomplete. The sample consists of approximately 240,000 clones, around 76% of them appearing once. The data stem from a study of cytomegalovirus exposure and HLA in healthy donors. Study-wide points: CMV serostatus was the only recorded immune exposure for donors. Cytomegalovirus association was listed for approximately 160 TCR beta chains.

Germline lookup yields CDR1 SEHNR and CDR2 FQNEAQ (reference sequence). Trimming left V 6 bases short and J 3 bases short, with 15 bases between. The CDR3 covers 14 residues. The source is a middle-aged woman in good health and CMV-seropositive. V gene TRBV7-9 combines with J gene TRBJ2-7; unclear D gene. The sample taken for sequencing was PBMCs. The CDR3 nucleotides read TGTGCCAGCAGTACAGACATCATAATCTACGAGCAGTACTTC. Protein: CASSTDIIIYEQYF.